The clone carrying this TCR beta chain was counted between two and nine times. Other nucleotide sequences in the sample specify the same CDR3. Original data processing: Amplification from reference gene primers served as the basis for estimated nucleated cell counts. Some clones are missing from TCRdb's copy, which holds only in-frame ones; the method was immunoSEQ multiplex PCR. V and J calls and clone size are those listed in that table; D and trimming were worked out from the DNA. The sample has 120,000 to 150,000 clones, 84% seen once. This sample was included in a study of blood T cell repertoires in COVID-19. About the research overall: Researchers got acute and convalescent COVID-19 samples from the United States, Italy and Spain. In each case, the material was cDNA or gDNA derived from T cells, B-cell-depleted T cells, or PBMCs.

The CDR3 covers 15 residues. V was clipped by 6 bases and J by 0 bases, with 9 bases between them. Germline V lookup: CDR1 MDHEN, CDR2 SYDVKM. V is TRBV28 and J is TRBJ2-6; perhaps TRBD1 as D (6 bases). This TCR derives from a human donor in a cohort sampled during active COVID-19. The sample was peripheral blood. CDR3 region: CASSLTGSGANVLTF. CDR3 DNA sequence: TGTGCCAGCAGCTTGACAGGCTCTGGGGCCAACGTCCTGACTTTC.